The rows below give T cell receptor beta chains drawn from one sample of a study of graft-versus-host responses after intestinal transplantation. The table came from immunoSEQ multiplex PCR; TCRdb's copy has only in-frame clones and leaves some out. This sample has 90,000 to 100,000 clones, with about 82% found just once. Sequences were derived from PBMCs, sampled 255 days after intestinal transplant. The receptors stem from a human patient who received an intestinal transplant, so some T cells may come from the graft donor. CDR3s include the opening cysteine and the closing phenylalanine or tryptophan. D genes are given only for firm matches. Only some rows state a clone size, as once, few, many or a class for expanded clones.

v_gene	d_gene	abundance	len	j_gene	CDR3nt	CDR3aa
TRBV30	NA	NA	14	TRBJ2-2	TGTGCCTGGAGTGTACTAAAAGGTGGCGGGGAGCTGTTTTTT	CAWSVLKGGGELFF
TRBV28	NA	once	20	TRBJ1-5	TGTGCCAGCAGTTTTCTTCAATCAGGGAGGGGCATGGTGAGCAATCAGCCCCAGCATTTT	CASSFLQSGRGMVSNQPQHF
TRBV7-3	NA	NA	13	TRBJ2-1	TGTGCCAGCAGCTTGAGACCCGGGCATGAGCAGTTCTTC	CASSLRPGHEQFF
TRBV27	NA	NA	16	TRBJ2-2	TGTGCCAGCACCTTGGGGGGGGCTCCGGACACCGGGGAGCTGTTTTTT	CASTLGGAPDTGELFF
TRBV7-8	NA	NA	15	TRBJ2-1	TGTGCCAGCAGCCGACAGGAGACCTCCTACAATGAGCAGTTCTTC	CASSRQETSYNEQFF
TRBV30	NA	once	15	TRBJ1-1	TGTGCCTGGAGTGTTGGGGAGAGGGGGATGCCTGAAGCTTTCTTT	CAWSVGERGMPEAFF
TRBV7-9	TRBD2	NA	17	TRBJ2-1	TGTGCCAGCAGCTTAGAGGTCCGGGAAGCGGGGAACAATGAGCAGTTCTTC	CASSLEVREAGNNEQFF
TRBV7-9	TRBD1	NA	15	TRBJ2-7	TGTGCCAGCAGCGCGTCCGGGACAGGGTCCTACGAGCAGTACTTC	CASSASGTGSYEQYF
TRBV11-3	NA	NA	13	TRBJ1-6	TGTGCCAGCAGCTTAGGGGGTGGATCACCCCTCCACTTT	CASSLGGGSPLHF
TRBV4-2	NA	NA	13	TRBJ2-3	TGTGCCAGCAGCAGCCGGACTAAAACCACGCAGTATTTT	CASSSRTKTTQYF
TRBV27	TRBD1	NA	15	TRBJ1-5	TGTGCCAGCAGCAAAGACAGGGATGGCAATCAGCCCCAGCATTTT	CASSKDRDGNQPQHF
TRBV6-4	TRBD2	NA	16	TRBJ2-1	TGTGCCAGCAGTGACTCGACTAGCGGGGGGGCAAATGAGCAGTTCTTC	CASSDSTSGGANEQFF
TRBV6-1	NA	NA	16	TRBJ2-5	TGTGCCAGCAGTGAAATGATGAGGGTACCCCAAGAGACCCAGTACTTC	CASSEMMRVPQETQYF
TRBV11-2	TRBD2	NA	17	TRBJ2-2	TGTGCCAGCAGCAAAGGAACTAGCGGGCTGAACATCGGGGAGCTGTTTTTT	CASSKGTSGLNIGELFF
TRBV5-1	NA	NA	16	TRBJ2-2	TGCGCCAGCAGCTTGGAAGGACAAACCAACACCGGGGAGCTGTTTTTT	CASSLEGQTNTGELFF
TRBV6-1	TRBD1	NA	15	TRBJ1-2	TGTGCCAGCAGCCGTGGCCCGACAGGGAGCTATGGCTACACCTTC	CASSRGPTGSYGYTF
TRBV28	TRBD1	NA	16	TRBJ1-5	TGTGCCAGCAGCCCGGCCGACAGGGCCGGGGGTCAGCCCCAGCATTTT	CASSPADRAGGQPQHF
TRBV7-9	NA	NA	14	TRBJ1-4	TGTGCCAGCAGCTTAGGAGTTATTCGGGAAAAACTGTTTTTT	CASSLGVIREKLFF
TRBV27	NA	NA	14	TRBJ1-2	TGTGCCAGCAGGCCATTGACAGGATACTATGGCTACACCTTC	CASRPLTGYYGYTF
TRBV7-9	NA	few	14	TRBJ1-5	TGTGCCAGCAGCTTAGGAGGGGGCAATCAGCCCCAGCATTTT	CASSLGGGNQPQHF
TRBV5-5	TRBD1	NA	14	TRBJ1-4	TGTGCCAGCAGCCCGGGACAGGGATATGAAAAACTGTTTTTT	CASSPGQGYEKLFF
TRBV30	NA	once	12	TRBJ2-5	TGTGCCTGGATGGGGGGATTAGAGACCCAGTACTTC	CAWMGGLETQYF
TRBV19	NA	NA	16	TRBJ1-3	TGTGCCAGTAGTACGCTACCAGGGGTCAGTGGAAACACCATATATTTT	CASSTLPGVSGNTIYF